What follows is one TCR beta chain and its context. V dropped 5 bases and J dropped 3; count of bases not matched to a gene: 14. The germline gives CDR1 LGHDT, CDR2 YNNKEL (reference sequence). The CDR3 runs 17 residues. Tregs were sorted as CD4+CD25+CD127-/low cells. Via MiXCR, TCRdb re-called the 5' RACE reads, giving one row per CDR3 protein. The sample includes under 45,000 distinct CDR3 sequences, 20% to 25% of them seen just once. The sample was Tregs sorted from blood. The rearrangement uses TRBV3-1 and TRBJ2-3; 7 bases map to TRBD2. The receptor was derived from a female donor with breast cancer. In nucleotides, the CDR3 is TGTGCCAGCAGCTCATTTCGTCTAGCGGCGGCTACAGATACGCAGTATTTT. This gives the protein CASSSFRLAAATDTQYF.